This entry lists 14 T cell receptor beta chains sequenced from one sample in a study of a mutant IDH1 vaccine in newly diagnosed glioma. Time point described: baseline, week 1 (first vaccination visit). Regarding treatment: pre-vaccination baseline after standard-of-care therapy. Clones were read by immunoSEQ multiplex PCR, and TCRdb kept only the in-frame ones, dropping some. The sample shows tens of thousands of clones, less than 85% of them seen only once. This specimen consisted of PBMCs, obtained from a glioma patient treated with radiotherapy, temozolomide or both. All receptors come from a man in his fifties with glioma.

The J gene is TRBJ2-7, the V gene TRBV2; 8 nucleotides match TRBD1. V shed 1 base, J shed 1 base, and the junction held 3 bases outside the gene matches. Germline V lookup: CDR1 SNHLY, CDR2 FYNNEI. The CDR3 covers 15 residues. CDR3 sequence reads: CASSEVRDRSYEQYF. In DNA form, the CDR3 reads TGTGCCAGCAGTGAAGTACGGGACAGGTCCTACGAGCAGTACTTC.

The chain carries TRBV6-1 and TRBJ1-2; D might be TRBD1 (5 bases). V was clipped by 2 bases and J by 0 bases, with 13 bases between them. Germline V gene lookup returns CDR1 MNHNS and CDR2 SASEGT. The CDR3 length is 16 residues. CDR3 sequence reads: CASSEYGQLPNYGYTF. The CDR3 region has the DNA TGTGCCAGCAGTGAATACGGACAACTACCTAACTATGGCTACACCTTC.

Comment on this clone: The junction shows a germline mismatch at one end, possibly a read error. This chain links TRBV7-7 with TRBJ2-5; possibly TRBD2 for D (7 bases). CDR3 length: 16 amino acids. CDR1 and CDR2 (germline): SSHAT, FNYEAQ (reference sequence). The CDR3 reads CASSPKGGSGGETQYF. Here the CDR3 DNA reads TGTGCTAGCAGCCCGAAGGGGGGGAGCGGTGGAGAGACCCAGTACTTC.

The chain has TRBV5-1 and TRBJ2-3, with D uncertain. V was clipped by 0 bases and J by 6 bases, with 11 bases between them. Germline V gene sequence: CDR1 SGHRS, CDR2 YFSETQ. This CDR3 contains 14 residues. CDR3 sequence reads: CASSLAGNRDTQYF. DNA for the CDR3: TGCGCCAGCAGCTTGGCTGGAAACCGGGATACGCAGTATTTT.

The V gene is TRBV5-6, the J gene TRBJ1-1, with D unresolved. The V gene lost 3 bases and the J gene lost 1 base, with 7 bases spanning the gap. CDR3 length: 13 amino acids. The V gene's germline CDR1 is SGHDT and CDR2 YYEEEE. In DNA, the CDR3 is TGTGCCAGCAGCTCTACCCGGAACACTGAAGCTTTCTTT. Translation: CASSSTRNTEAFF.

The chain is built from TRBV9 and TRBJ1-6; a possible D gene is TRBD1 (5 bases). Germline CDR1 and CDR2: SGDLS and YYNGEE. Trimming cost V 1 base and J 8 bases, with 7 bases left between them. The CDR3 consists of 13 residues. The chain's CDR3 is CASSVRGDSPLHF. The CDR3 DNA follows: TGTGCCAGCAGCGTAAGGGGAGATTCACCCCTCCACTTT.

This clone was counted a single time. This chain joins TRBV5-4 and TRBJ2-7; TRBD1 agrees at 7 bases. Germline lookup yields CDR1 SGHNT and CDR2 YYREEE (reference sequence). The CDR3 is made up of 15 amino acids. With V trimmed by 4 bases and J by 0 bases, 7 bases remained unmatched. The CDR3 DNA reads TGTGCCAGCAGCCTACCGGGACAGAACTCCTACGAGCAGTACTTC. Its protein product is CASSLPGQNSYEQYF.

This sequence joins TRBV9 and TRBJ2-2; D remains ambiguous. Germline loops: CDR1 SGDLS, CDR2 YYNGEE. This CDR3 contains 15 residues. V lost 0 bases to trimming and J lost 1 base, with 7 bases between them. Here the CDR3 reads CASSVEQRNTGELFF. The CDR3 nucleotides are TGTGCCAGCAGCGTAGAGCAGAGGAACACCGGGGAGCTGTTTTTT. Full variable domain (outside the CDR3, taken from reference TRBV9 and TRBJ2-2): DSGVTQTPKHLITATGQRVTLRCSPRSGDLSVYWYQQSLDQGLQFLIQYYNGEERAKGNILERFSAQQFPDLHSELNLSSLELGDSALYFCASSVEQRNTGELFFGEGSRLTVL.

The CDR3 reads CASSQAGNSNSPLHF. CDR3 DNA sequence: TGTGCCAGCAGCCAAGCAGGGAACTCTAATTCACCCCTCCACTTT. This rearrangement joins TRBV4-2 to TRBJ1-6; D might be TRBD1 (5 bases). V was cut by 1 base and J by 6 bases, with 10 bases left in between. Germline V CDR1 and CDR2: LGHNA, YNFKEQ. This CDR3 contains 15 residues.

The V call is TRBV6-1, the J call TRBJ2-3, with no clear D. Germline V gene sequence: CDR1 MNHNS, CDR2 SASEGT. CDR3 length: 16 residues. With 4 bases removed from V and 0 bases from J, the gap between germline ends came to 14 bases. The CDR3 sequence: CASSGRRSRSTDTQYF. CDR3 coding DNA: TGTGCCAGCAGTGGTAGACGGTCCCGAAGCACAGATACGCAGTATTTT.

CDR3 coding DNA: TGCGCCAGCAGCCAAGGAGGGCAGGGGACCTACGAGCAGTACTTC. It encodes CASSQGGQGTYEQYF. The V and J genes are TRBV4-1 and TRBJ2-7; TRBD1 is a possible D gene (6 bases). The germline V and J ends were trimmed by 1 base and 2 bases, with 12 bases remaining between them. The germline CDR1 and CDR2 sequences are MGHRA and YSYEKL. This CDR3 is built from 15 residues.

The V call is TRBV6-5, the J call TRBJ1-3, with D possibly matching TRBD1 (5 bases). This CDR3 is 11 amino acids long. The germline V gene has CDR1 MNHEY and CDR2 SVGAGI. V was cut by 4 bases and J by 8 bases, with 6 bases left in between. The chain's CDR3 is CASSSGDTIYF. The CDR3 DNA follows: TGTGCCAGCAGTTCGGGGGACACCATATATTTT.

The chain employs TRBV4-1 and TRBJ1-1; TRBD1 agrees at 8 bases. Per the germline V gene, CDR1 is MGHRA and CDR2 is YSYEKL. V trimming: 5 bases; J trimming: 2 bases; junction bases outside the gene matches: 7. This CDR3 is built from 15 residues. The CDR3 nucleotides are TGCGCCAGCAGCGCACAACAGGGGGGAAACACTGAAGCTTTCTTT. Protein product: CASSAQQGGNTEAFF.

The rearrangement uses TRBV5-6 and TRBJ2-2; D tentatively reads TRBD1 or TRBD2 (6 bases each). Trimming took off 2 bases at V and 1 base at J, with 12 bases between the two ends. This CDR3 region has 16 residues. Germline CDR1 SGHDT, CDR2 YYEEEE. This chain's CDR3 is CASSFGGGMNTGELFF. The DNA of the CDR3 is TGTGCCAGCAGCTTCGGAGGGGGGATGAACACCGGGGAGCTGTTTTTT.